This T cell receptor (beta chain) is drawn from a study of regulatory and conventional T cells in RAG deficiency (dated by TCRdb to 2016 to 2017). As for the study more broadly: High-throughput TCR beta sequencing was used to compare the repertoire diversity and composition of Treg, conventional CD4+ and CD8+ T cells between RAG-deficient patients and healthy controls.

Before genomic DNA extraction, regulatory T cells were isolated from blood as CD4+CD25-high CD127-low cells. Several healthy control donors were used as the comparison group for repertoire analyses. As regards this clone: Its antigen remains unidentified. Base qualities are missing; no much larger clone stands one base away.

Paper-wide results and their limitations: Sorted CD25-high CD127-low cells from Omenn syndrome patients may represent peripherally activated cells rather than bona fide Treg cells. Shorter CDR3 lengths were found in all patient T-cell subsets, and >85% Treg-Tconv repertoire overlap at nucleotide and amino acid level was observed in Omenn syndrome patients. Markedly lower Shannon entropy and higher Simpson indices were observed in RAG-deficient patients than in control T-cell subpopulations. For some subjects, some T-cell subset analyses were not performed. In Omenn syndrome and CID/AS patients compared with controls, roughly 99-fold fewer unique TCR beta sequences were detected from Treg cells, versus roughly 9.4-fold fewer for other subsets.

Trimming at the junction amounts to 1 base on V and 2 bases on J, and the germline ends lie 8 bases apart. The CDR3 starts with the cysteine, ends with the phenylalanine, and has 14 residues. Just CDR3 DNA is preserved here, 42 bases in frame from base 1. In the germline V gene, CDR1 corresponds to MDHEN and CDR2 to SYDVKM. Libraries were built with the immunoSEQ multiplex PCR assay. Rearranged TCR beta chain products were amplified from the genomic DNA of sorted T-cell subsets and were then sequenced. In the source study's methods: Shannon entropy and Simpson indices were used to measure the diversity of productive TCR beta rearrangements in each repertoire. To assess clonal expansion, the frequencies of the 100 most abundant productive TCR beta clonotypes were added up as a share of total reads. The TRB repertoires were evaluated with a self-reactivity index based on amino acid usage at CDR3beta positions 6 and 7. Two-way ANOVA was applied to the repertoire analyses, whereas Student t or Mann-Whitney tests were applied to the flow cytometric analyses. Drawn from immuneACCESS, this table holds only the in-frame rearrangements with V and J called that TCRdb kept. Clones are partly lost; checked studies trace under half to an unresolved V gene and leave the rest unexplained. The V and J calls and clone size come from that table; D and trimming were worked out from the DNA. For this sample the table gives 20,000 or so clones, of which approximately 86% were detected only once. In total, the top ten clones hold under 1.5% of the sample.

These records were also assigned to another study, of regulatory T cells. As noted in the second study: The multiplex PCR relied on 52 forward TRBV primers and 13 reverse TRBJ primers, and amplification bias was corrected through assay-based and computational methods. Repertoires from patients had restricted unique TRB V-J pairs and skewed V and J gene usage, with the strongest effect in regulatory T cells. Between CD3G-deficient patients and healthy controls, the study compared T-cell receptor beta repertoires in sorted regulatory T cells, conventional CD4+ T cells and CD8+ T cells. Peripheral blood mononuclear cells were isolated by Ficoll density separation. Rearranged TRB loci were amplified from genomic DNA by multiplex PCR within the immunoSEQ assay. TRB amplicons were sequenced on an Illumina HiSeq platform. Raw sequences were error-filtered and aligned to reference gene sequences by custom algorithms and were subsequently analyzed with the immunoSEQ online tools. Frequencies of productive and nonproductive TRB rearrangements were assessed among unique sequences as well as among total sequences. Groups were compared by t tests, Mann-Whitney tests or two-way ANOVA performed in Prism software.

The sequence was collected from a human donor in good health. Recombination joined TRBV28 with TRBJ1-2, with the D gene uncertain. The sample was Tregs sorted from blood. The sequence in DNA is TGTGCCAGCAGTTTATATTCAGGAAACTATGGCTACACCTTC. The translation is CASSLYSGNYGYTF.